The entry that follows covers one T cell receptor beta chain sequence. Looked up from germline, CDR1 is SQVTM and CDR2 is ANQGSEA. The CDR3 runs to 14 residues. V lost 3 bases and J lost 0, with 6 bases in between. These data are taken from a study of T cells after yellow fever vaccination. Conversion of TCR transcripts into cDNA relied on 5'RACE template switching, which added a universal primer site and UMIs. TCRdb independently ran MiXCR on the 5' RACE reads; one entry per CDR3 protein. The table includes 280,000 or so distinct CDR3 sequences, 7.5% to 9.5% detected once. This chain links TRBV29-1 with TRBJ2-6; D uncertain. The specimen was CD4+ T cells sorted from PBMCs, collected 5 days after the yellow fever booster vaccination. The clonotype originates from a young man who received the YFV17D yellow fever vaccine. The CDR3 nucleotides read TGCAGCGTTGACCGGATCTCTGGGGCCAACGTCCTGACTTTC. Its translation: CSVDRISGANVLTF.